One sample yielded the 28 T cell receptor beta chains listed below, sequenced in a study of identical twins. Each CDR3 protein is one row after TCRdb ran MiXCR on the 5' RACE reads. The table records 1.5 million to 2 million distinct CDR3 sequences, less than 40% of them present only once. Sample: cord blood. These receptors were taken from a newborn girl in good health.

The J gene is TRBJ2-1, the V gene TRBV28; D gene ambiguous. V lost 4 bases and J lost 8, with 15 bases in between. The CDR3 loop spans 14 amino acids. Germline V gene lookup returns CDR1 MDHEN and CDR2 SYDVKM. Here the CDR3 DNA reads TGTGCCAGCAGTTCCCTCCCGATCGCCCATGAGCAGTTCTTC. It codes for CASSSLPIAHEQFF.

The table lists this clonotype with a few counts. The chain is built from TRBV4-1 and TRBJ2-4; TRBD1 matches 8 bases. The end of the DNA is better explained by TRBJ2-7, so the J call may be wrong. CDR3 length equals 17 residues. Germline lookup yields CDR1 MGHRA and CDR2 YSYEKL. CDR3 sequence (DNA): TGCGCCAGCAGCCAACTCCCCCTGGGACAGGTGGGCTACGAGCAGTACTTC. Its translation: CASSQLPLGQVGYEQYF.

This clonotype was found a few times. The DNA of the CDR3 is TGTGCCAGCAGCTTTTGGGGCTTCCGGGACAGGGGGCATTATGTCCAAGACGAGCAGTACTTC. Amino acid sequence: CASSFWGFRDRGHYVQDEQYF. This chain uses TRBV11-1 with TRBJ2-7, with TRBD1 matching over 12 bases. In germline, CDR1 is SGHAT, CDR2 FQDESV (reference sequence). V shed 3 bases and J 5 bases; nucleotides not matched to a gene: 23. The CDR3 covers 21 residues.

CDR3 nucleotides: TGTGCCAGCAGCTCCTTCGGTGGTGGCACGGGGAACTATGGCTACACCTTC. It encodes CASSSFGGGTGNYGYTF. The gene calls are TRBV11-2 and TRBJ1-2; no definite D call. Germline loops: CDR1 SGHAT, CDR2 FQNNGV. The CDR3 is made up of 17 amino acids. Trimming took off 4 bases at V and 2 bases at J, with 20 bases between the two ends.

The chain has TRBV7-2 and TRBJ2-3; TRBD2 aligns across 15 bases. J gave up 5 bases and V 3 bases, and 9 bases lay outside the gene matches. The germline CDR1 and CDR2 sequences are SGHTA and FQGNSA. This CDR3 has 18 residues. The CDR3 DNA is TGTGCCAGCAGCTTCGTCGCGGGACTAGCGGGGGGACAAGATACGCAGTATTTT. Encoded protein: CASSFVAGLAGGQDTQYF.

Only a few counts were recorded for this clonotype. The chain employs TRBV12-3 or TRBV12-4 and TRBJ2-5; 12 bases are a match to TRBD2. The CDR3 spans 15 residues. V trimming: 5 bases; J trimming: 2 bases; junction bases outside the gene matches: 3. CDR3 sequence (DNA): TGTGCCAGCAGTAGACTAGCGGGGGAACAAGAGACCCAGTACTTC. Residues: CASSRLAGEQETQYF.

The rearrangement uses TRBV4-1 and TRBJ2-7; 10 bases are a match to TRBD2. V dropped 4 bases and J dropped 7; count of bases not matched to a gene: 19. The CDR3 contains 18 residues. CDR1 and CDR2 from the germline V gene are MGHRA and YSYEKL. The CDR3 DNA reads TGCGCCAGCAGCCCAAGCGGGGGGGCCCTTAGACCTTACAATGAGCAGTACTTC. Translated: CASSPSGGALRPYNEQYF.

The chain joins TRBV5-1 to TRBJ2-1; D uncertain. With 1 base removed from V and 7 bases from J, the gap between germline ends came to 12 bases. This CDR3 is 14 amino acids long. Germline CDR1 reads SGHRS; CDR2 reads YFSETQ. As DNA, the CDR3 is TGCGCCAGCAGCTTGTCCCCTAGTGTGAATGAGCAGTTCTTC. Amino acids: CASSLSPSVNEQFF.

Only a few counts were recorded for this clonotype. The chain links TRBV7-2 to TRBJ2-3, with 8 bases aligning to TRBD2. CDR3 length: 15 amino acids. V shed 6 bases and J 4 bases; nucleotides not matched to a gene: 9. Germline V CDR1 and CDR2: SGHTA, FQGNSA. CDR3 protein: CASSTGGGSADTQYF. CDR3 DNA: TGTGCCAGCAGTACCGGGGGGGGCAGTGCAGATACGCAGTATTTT. The whole variable domain, filled in from reference TRBV7-2 and TRBJ2-3, reads GAGVSQSPSNKVTEKGKDVELRCDPISGHTALYWYRQSLGQGLEFLIYFQGNSAPDKSGLPSDRFSAERTGGSVSTLTIQRTQQEDSAVYLCASSTGGGSADTQYFGPGTRLTVL.

On this clonotype itself: At one end, the junction sequence differs from germline, possibly due to a read error. The V gene is TRBV28, the J gene TRBJ2-7; weak D call: TRBD1 (5 bases). Per germline, CDR1 MDHEN and CDR2 SYDVKM. This CDR3 is 15 amino acids long. The CDR3 coding sequence is TGTGCCAGCAGTTTAGGGTGGGGCCTTGCCTACGGGCAGTACTTC. This translates into CASSLGWGLAYGQYF. Full variable domain (remainder filled in from reference TRBV28 and TRBJ2-7): DVKVTQSSRYLVKRTGEKVFLECVQDMDHENMFWYRQDPGLGLRLIYFSYDVKMKEKGDIPEGYSVSREKKERFSLILESASTNQTSMYLCASSLGWGLAYGQYFGPGTRLTVT.

This clonotype was seen more than once but under ten times. This chain connects TRBV20-1 to TRBJ2-1; 15 bases line up with TRBD2. CDR1 DFQATT and CDR2 SNEGSKA come from the germline V gene (reference sequence). V dropped 3 bases and J dropped 4; count of bases not matched to a gene: 13. This CDR3 is built from 19 residues. The CDR3 protein is CSASHYGLAGGPLYNEQFF. In DNA form, the CDR3 reads TGCAGTGCTAGTCACTATGGACTAGCGGGGGGGCCCTTATACAATGAGCAGTTCTTC.

This sequence joins TRBV4-2 and TRBJ2-1; the D gene is possibly TRBD2 (6 bases). V lost 0 bases and J lost 0, with 15 bases in between. The germline V gene encodes CDR1 LGHNA and CDR2 YNFKEQ. The CDR3 is made up of 18 amino acids. CDR3 bases: TGTGCCAGCAGCCAAGAAGGGATACCGGGACTCTCCTACAATGAGCAGTTCTTC. This encodes CASSQEGIPGLSYNEQFF.

This clonotype has at least ten counts. The chain employs TRBV12-3 or TRBV12-4 and TRBJ1-2; unclear D gene. This CDR3 comprises 13 residues. The V and J ends lost 7 bases and 4 bases respectively, with 13 bases between them. As DNA, the CDR3 is TGTGCCAGCACCCGCAAGTTAAGCTATGGCTACACCTTC. Translating gives CASTRKLSYGYTF.

This clonotype came up many times. J is TRBJ1-1 and V is TRBV10-3; TRBD1 matches at 8 bases. This CDR3 spans 13 amino acids. Per germline, CDR1 ENHRY and CDR2 SYGVKD. V was clipped by 10 bases and J by 4 bases; unmatched bases: 8. The CDR3 is CATRTGSITEAFF. CDR3 in DNA: TGTGCCACCCGGACAGGGTCGATCACTGAAGCTTTCTTT.

This clonotype was observed a handful of times. This sequence joins TRBV7-2 and TRBJ2-1; the match to TRBD2 covers 11 bases. The CDR3 is 19 amino acids. V shed 5 bases and J 0 bases; nucleotides not matched to a gene: 12. Looked up from germline, CDR1 is SGHTA and CDR2 is FQGNSA. CDR3 residues: CASSPNPRLAGFSYNEQFF. As DNA, the CDR3 is TGTGCCAGCAGCCCAAACCCCCGACTAGCGGGATTCTCCTACAATGAGCAGTTCTTC.

This clonotype was picked up many times. The CDR3 DNA follows: TGCAGCGTTGTTCCCACTTGGAGGCAGGCGGCTGGCTACACCTTC. As protein: CSVVPTWRQAAGYTF. This chain uses TRBV29-1 with TRBJ1-2; no definite D call. CDR1 and CDR2 from the germline V gene are SQVTM and ANQGSEA. The CDR3 is 15 residues long. Trimming removed 4 bases at V and 7 bases at J, with 22 bases between.

At least ten counts were recorded for this clonotype. The chain uses TRBV29-1 and TRBJ2-3; TRBD2 matches 10 bases. In germline, CDR1 is SQVTM, CDR2 ANQGSEA. J gave up 6 bases and V 4 bases, and 10 bases lay outside the gene matches. The CDR3 totals 15 residues. CDR3 bases: TGCAGCGTTGCCAAACTAGCGGGGTACCCGGATACGCAGTATTTT. Translated, it gives CSVAKLAGYPDTQYF.

The chain combines TRBV7-2 with TRBJ2-1; D is possibly TRBD1 (6 bases). V was clipped by 3 bases and J by 1 base, with 16 bases between them. The CDR3 runs 17 residues. CDR1 is SGHTA and CDR2 is FQGNSA in the germline V gene. The CDR3 sequence: CASSFTMGALSYNEQFF. CDR3 sequence (DNA): TGTGCCAGCAGCTTTACTATGGGGGCCCTTTCCTACAATGAGCAGTTCTTC.

This clonotype was seen just once. This chain joins TRBV20-1 and TRBJ1-4; D is uncertain. V was trimmed by 0 bases and J by 8 bases, leaving 16 bases between them. CDR1 and CDR2 (germline): DFQATT, SNEGSKA (reference sequence). The CDR3 extends over 15 amino acids. CDR3 DNA sequence: TGCAGTGCTAGAGATCTGGCAGACTCGCGCGAAAAACTGTTTTTT. Its protein is CSARDLADSREKLFF.

This chain links TRBV4-2 with TRBJ2-6; D gene ambiguous. Germline CDR1 is LGHNA and CDR2 is YNFKEQ. V was clipped by 2 bases and J by 1 base, with 9 bases between them. The CDR3 length is 16 residues. The CDR3 spells CASSQTIRSGANVLTF. The CDR3 coding sequence is TGTGCCAGCAGCCAAACCATCCGATCTGGGGCCAACGTCCTGACTTTC.

This clonotype was counted between two and nine times. CDR3 protein: CASSYSGSGSYEQYF. The CDR3, as DNA: TGTGCCAGCAGTTACTCTGGTAGCGGGAGTTACGAGCAGTACTTC. The chain carries TRBV6-6 and TRBJ2-7; 9 nucleotides line up with TRBD2. CDR3 length: 15 residues. From germline, CDR1 is MNHNY and CDR2 SVGAGI (reference sequence). J gave up 4 bases and V 0 bases, and 4 bases lay outside the gene matches.

The V and J genes are TRBV14 and TRBJ1-2, with D perhaps TRBD1 (5 bases). CDR1 SGHDN and CDR2 FVKESK come from the germline V gene. The CDR3 has 15 residues. The V gene lost 1 base and the J gene lost 6 bases, with 15 bases spanning the gap. CDR3 sequence reads: CASSQVRGMFHGYTF. The CDR3 DNA is TGTGCCAGCAGCCAAGTAAGGGGAATGTTTCATGGCTACACCTTC.

This chain joins TRBV6-1 and TRBJ2-7, with D tentatively TRBD1 or TRBD2 (5 bases each). The CDR3 spans 15 residues. V was shortened by 1 base and J by 3 bases, with 13 bases between the two germline ends. The germline V gene has CDR1 MNHNS and CDR2 SASEGT. The CDR3 protein is CASSEERGGYYEQYF. The CDR3, as DNA: TGTGCCAGCAGTGAAGAACGGGGCGGATACTACGAGCAGTACTTC.

In its sample, this clonotype was seen a few times. This chain uses TRBV20-1 with TRBJ1-1; no reliable D call. CDR3 length: 12 amino acids. Trimming stripped 6 bases from V and 4 bases from J, with 12 bases between. Germline CDR1 reads DFQATT; CDR2 reads SNEGSKA (reference sequence). The CDR3 DNA reads TGCAGTGCCAATATACGGGGCACTGAAGCTTTCTTT. It is translated as CSANIRGTEAFF.

The chain carries TRBV7-2 and TRBJ2-1, with 15 bases matching TRBD2. J lost 9 bases, V lost 5 bases, and 5 bases had no gene match. CDR1 SGHTA and CDR2 FQGNSA come from the germline V gene. The CDR3 sequence is 15 residues long. CDR3 sequence (DNA): TGTGCCAGCAGCGGCGGACTAGCGGGGGGGAGTGAGCAGTTCTTC. This gives the protein CASSGGLAGGSEQFF.

The V and J genes are TRBV20-1 and TRBJ2-7, with 7 bases aligning to TRBD2. The J call could be wrong; TRBJ2-1 is a better fit for the DNA end. Germline CDR1 and CDR2: DFQATT and SNEGSKA (reference sequence). CDR3 length: 14 residues. The CDR3 protein is CSARDWGGPEEQFF. The CDR3 DNA is TGCAGTGCTAGAGATTGGGGAGGGCCTGAGGAGCAGTTCTTC.

This clonotype came up a few times. The CDR3: CASSQLYRASSYEQYF. The CDR3 DNA reads TGTGCCAGCAGCCAGTTGTACAGGGCGAGCTCCTACGAGCAGTACTTC. This chain links TRBV3-1 with TRBJ2-7; D is possibly TRBD1 (6 bases). The CDR3 totals 16 residues. Trimming stripped 3 bases from V and 0 bases from J, with 15 bases between. Germline V gives CDR1 LGHDT, CDR2 YNNKEL (reference sequence).

This rearrangement joins TRBV10-2 to TRBJ2-7; TRBD1 matches at 7 bases. The CDR3 is 14 residues long. Germline CDR1 is WSHSY and CDR2 is SAAADI. V gave up 5 bases and J gave up 0 bases; unmatched junction bases: 4. CDR3 DNA: TGCGCCAGCAGTAAGACAGGGCGCTCCTACGAGCAGTACTTC. Translating gives CASSKTGRSYEQYF.